This T cell receptor beta chain was profiled in a study of cytomegalovirus exposure and HLA in healthy donors. Study context: A prior analysis found around 110 million unique TCR beta sequences from roughly 180 million T cells.

This clone was observed a handful of times. The antigen remains undetermined. The PCR was carried out with 60 Vbeta primers and 13 Jbeta primers. Assay: immunoSEQ multiplex PCR; the TCRdb copy retains only in-frame clones and omits some. The repertoire holds approximately 220,000 clones, with less than 85% as singletons. Trimming stripped 0 bases from V and 5 bases from J, with 7 bases between. The CDR3 sequence is 13 residues long. Germline V gives CDR1 SNHLY, CDR2 FYNNEI. Whole-study findings and limits: Most TCR sequences proved rare, with some public TCRs found in many donors. Overall, roughly 170 TCR beta chains were annotated as cytomegalovirus-associated. Previously analyzed data showed that most TCR beta V segments were productive at a frequency of about 90% or about 30%.

The sequence came from a man younger than 30 in good health and CMV-seronegative. This chain links TRBV2 with TRBJ1-2; D gene uncertain. The sequenced material came from PBMCs. This CDR3 reads CASSEAPGYGYTF. In DNA, the CDR3 is TGTGCCAGCAGTGAAGCGCCCGGGTATGGCTACACCTTC.